The rows below give T cell receptor beta chains drawn from one sample of a study of blood T cell repertoires in COVID-19. Some clones are missing from TCRdb's copy, which holds only in-frame ones; the method was immunoSEQ multiplex PCR. The repertoire holds 100,000 to 150,000 clones, with about 81% as singletons. Input material: PBMCs or T cells enriched from blood (not recorded which). The receptors come from a man aged 35 to 55 with acute COVID-19. Both conserved end residues are part of each CDR3. The order of the fields is D gene, J gene, clone size, V gene, CDR3 protein, CDR3 DNA. D genes are given only for firm matches. Clone size is shown for a subset of rows, as once, few, many or a class of expanded clone.

d_gene: NA; j_gene: TRBJ1-5; abundance: once; v_gene: TRBV3-1/TRBV3-2; CDR3aa: CASSQDPGNQPQHF; CDR3nt: TGTGCCAGCAGCCAAGATCCGGGCAATCAGCCCCAGCATTTT
d_gene: NA; j_gene: TRBJ1-6; abundance: NA; v_gene: TRBV5-4; CDR3aa: CASSLDQGSDSPLHF; CDR3nt: TGTGCCAGCAGCTTGGATCAGGGATCAGATTCACCCCTCCACTTT
d_gene: NA; j_gene: TRBJ2-1; abundance: NA; v_gene: TRBV3-1/TRBV3-2; CDR3aa: CASSQFAPSEFFYNEQFF; CDR3nt: TGTGCCAGCAGCCAGTTCGCCCCTAGCGAGTTCTTCTACAATGAGCAGTTCTTC
d_gene: NA; j_gene: TRBJ2-1; abundance: NA; v_gene: TRBV11-2; CDR3aa: CASSSPGGNEQFF; CDR3nt: TGTGCCAGCAGCTCCCCCGGGGGCAATGAGCAGTTCTTC
d_gene: TRBD1; j_gene: TRBJ1-5; abundance: NA; v_gene: TRBV5-1; CDR3aa: CASSLGSEDRGRQPQHF; CDR3nt: TGCGCCAGCAGCTTGGGTAGTGAGGACAGGGGTCGTCAGCCCCAGCATTTT
d_gene: TRBD1; j_gene: TRBJ1-3; abundance: NA; v_gene: TRBV5-1; CDR3aa: CASSLASGGSSGNTIYF; CDR3nt: TGCGCCAGCAGCTTGGCTTCAGGGGGTTCCTCTGGAAACACCATATATTTT
d_gene: NA; j_gene: TRBJ1-2; abundance: NA; v_gene: TRBV21-1; CDR3aa: CASSKSKGSGYTF; CDR3nt: TGTGCCAGCAGCAAATCGAAAGGGAGTGGCTACACCTTC
d_gene: TRBD2; j_gene: TRBJ2-1; abundance: NA; v_gene: TRBV5-1; CDR3aa: CASSLGSGGVPTEQFF; CDR3nt: TGCGCCAGCAGCTTGGGTAGCGGGGGGGTACCGACTGAGCAGTTCTTC
d_gene: NA; j_gene: TRBJ1-4; abundance: NA; v_gene: TRBV29-1; CDR3aa: CSVGGRDEKLFF; CDR3nt: TGCAGCGTTGGGGGGCGAGATGAAAAACTGTTTTTT
d_gene: NA; j_gene: TRBJ1-5; abundance: NA; v_gene: TRBV6-5; CDR3aa: CASRAERGQPQHF; CDR3nt: TGTGCCAGCAGGGCCGAACGGGGTCAGCCCCAGCATTTT
d_gene: NA; j_gene: TRBJ1-1; abundance: NA; v_gene: TRBV7-8; CDR3aa: CASSPYTDMNTEAFF; CDR3nt: TGTGCCAGCAGCCCGTACACCGACATGAACACTGAAGCTTTCTTT
d_gene: NA; j_gene: TRBJ1-2; abundance: NA; v_gene: TRBV11-2; CDR3aa: CASSSAAGPNYGYTF; CDR3nt: TGTGCCAGCAGCTCGGCGGCAGGGCCGAACTATGGCTACACCTTC
d_gene: NA; j_gene: TRBJ2-7; abundance: NA; v_gene: TRBV3-1/TRBV3-2; CDR3aa: CASSPWGDPPYEQYF; CDR3nt: TGTGCCAGCAGCCCTTGGGGGGACCCTCCCTACGAGCAGTACTTC
d_gene: NA; j_gene: TRBJ2-7; abundance: NA; v_gene: TRBV3-1/TRBV3-2; CDR3aa: CASSLNYEQYF; CDR3nt: TGTGCCAGCAGCCTCAACTACGAGCAGTACTTC
d_gene: TRBD1; j_gene: TRBJ2-3; abundance: NA; v_gene: TRBV27; CDR3aa: CASSLARQGSTDTQYF; CDR3nt: TGTGCCAGCAGTTTAGCTCGACAGGGTAGCACAGATACGCAGTATTTT
d_gene: TRBD1; j_gene: TRBJ1-1; abundance: NA; v_gene: TRBV6-5; CDR3aa: CASSTQGGTEAFF; CDR3nt: TGTGCCAGCAGTACTCAGGGGGGCACTGAAGCTTTCTTT
d_gene: TRBD1; j_gene: TRBJ1-2; abundance: NA; v_gene: TRBV12-5; CDR3aa: CASGGTGVYGYTF; CDR3nt: TGTGCTAGTGGGGGGACAGGGGTCTATGGCTACACCTTC
d_gene: NA; j_gene: TRBJ2-1; abundance: few; v_gene: TRBV6-6; CDR3aa: CASRGARLRGNEQFF; CDR3nt: TGTGCCAGCAGGGGGGCGCGCTTAAGGGGCAATGAGCAGTTCTTC
d_gene: NA; j_gene: TRBJ1-3; abundance: few; v_gene: TRBV12-1; CDR3aa: CASSFAGGNTGSGNTIYF; CDR3nt: NA
d_gene: TRBD1; j_gene: TRBJ1-1; abundance: NA; v_gene: TRBV12-3/TRBV12-4; CDR3aa: CASSLGQGGMAFF; CDR3nt: TGTGCCAGCAGTCTTGGACAGGGAGGGATGGCTTTCTTT
d_gene: NA; j_gene: TRBJ1-2; abundance: NA; v_gene: TRBV6-1; CDR3aa: CASSEFEGLGYTF; CDR3nt: TGTGCCAGCAGTGAATTTGAGGGTTTGGGCTACACCTTC
d_gene: TRBD2; j_gene: TRBJ2-3; abundance: NA; v_gene: TRBV7-7; CDR3aa: CASSLRGGRFADTQYF; CDR3nt: TGTGCTAGCAGCTTACGGGGAGGGAGGTTTGCAGATACGCAGTATTTT
d_gene: NA; j_gene: TRBJ2-2; abundance: NA; v_gene: TRBV7-9; CDR3aa: CASSLASLITGELFF; CDR3nt: TGTGCCAGCAGCTTAGCTTCACTCATCACCGGGGAGCTGTTTTTT
d_gene: TRBD1; j_gene: TRBJ1-5; abundance: NA; v_gene: TRBV19; CDR3aa: CASATGAFQPQHF; CDR3nt: TGTGCCAGCGCGACAGGGGCCTTTCAGCCCCAGCATTTT
d_gene: NA; j_gene: TRBJ2-3; abundance: NA; v_gene: TRBV29-1; CDR3aa: CSVEASSTDTQYF; CDR3nt: TGCAGCGTTGAGGCCAGTAGCACAGATACGCAGTATTTT
d_gene: NA; j_gene: TRBJ2-7; abundance: NA; v_gene: TRBV15; CDR3aa: CATSRAGGGMVSEQYF; CDR3nt: TGTGCCACCAGCAGAGCAGGCGGCGGGATGGTCTCCGAGCAGTACTTC
d_gene: TRBD1; j_gene: TRBJ1-4; abundance: NA; v_gene: TRBV28; CDR3aa: CASSFTITGGALTNEKLFF; CDR3nt: TGTGCCAGCAGTTTTACGATTACAGGGGGGGCATTAACTAATGAAAAACTGTTTTTT
d_gene: NA; j_gene: TRBJ1-5; abundance: NA; v_gene: TRBV19; CDR3aa: CASSIVQPNQPQHF; CDR3nt: TGTGCCAGTAGTATAGTACAGCCCAATCAGCCCCAGCATTTT
d_gene: NA; j_gene: TRBJ1-2; abundance: few; v_gene: TRBV6-4; CDR3aa: CATKEGFGYTF; CDR3nt: TGTGCCACCAAGGAGGGCTTTGGCTACACCTTC
d_gene: NA; j_gene: TRBJ2-3; abundance: NA; v_gene: TRBV9; CDR3aa: CASSALTSDTQYF; CDR3nt: TGTGCCAGCAGCGCCCTGACTAGTGATACGCAGTATTTT
d_gene: NA; j_gene: TRBJ1-1; abundance: NA; v_gene: TRBV5-1; CDR3aa: CASSSRQEYMNTEAFF; CDR3nt: TGCGCCAGCAGCTCCCGACAGGAGTATATGAACACTGAAGCTTTCTTT
d_gene: NA; j_gene: TRBJ1-5; abundance: NA; v_gene: TRBV19; CDR3aa: CASTSGQGGFQPQHF; CDR3nt: TGTGCCAGTACTTCAGGGCAGGGCGGTTTTCAGCCCCAGCATTTT
d_gene: TRBD1; j_gene: TRBJ1-1; abundance: NA; v_gene: TRBV3-1/TRBV3-2; CDR3aa: CASRPGGESTEAFF; CDR3nt: TGTGCCAGCAGACCAGGGGGCGAGAGCACTGAAGCTTTCTTT
d_gene: NA; j_gene: TRBJ1-1; abundance: NA; v_gene: TRBV19; CDR3aa: CASSNRELNTEAFF; CDR3nt: TGTGCCAGTAGTAACAGGGAGTTGAACACTGAAGCTTTCTTT
d_gene: TRBD1; j_gene: TRBJ1-5; abundance: once; v_gene: TRBV10-1; CDR3aa: CASSPPSHRGRCNQPQHF; CDR3nt: TGCGCCAGCAGTCCTCCGAGTCACAGGGGCCGATGCAATCAGCCCCAGCATTTT
d_gene: NA; j_gene: TRBJ2-1; abundance: NA; v_gene: TRBV19; CDR3aa: CASSLLQGDEQFF; CDR3nt: TGTGCCAGTAGTCTATTACAGGGCGATGAGCAGTTCTTC
d_gene: TRBD2; j_gene: TRBJ2-1; abundance: NA; v_gene: TRBV30; CDR3aa: CAWSPGLAGPYNEQFF; CDR3nt: TGTGCCTGGAGCCCAGGGCTAGCGGGTCCTTACAATGAGCAGTTCTTC
d_gene: NA; j_gene: TRBJ1-1; abundance: NA; v_gene: TRBV3-1/TRBV3-2; CDR3aa: CASSQAAFQGEAFF; CDR3nt: TGTGCCAGCAGCCAAGCGGCTTTTCAGGGTGAAGCTTTCTTT
d_gene: NA; j_gene: TRBJ2-3; abundance: NA; v_gene: TRBV13; CDR3aa: CASSFLASISAGPDTQYF; CDR3nt: TGTGCCAGCAGCTTTTTAGCTTCAATCTCGGCGGGACCAGATACGCAGTATTTT
d_gene: NA; j_gene: TRBJ2-3; abundance: NA; v_gene: TRBV5-1; CDR3aa: CASSLVAVSTDTQYF; CDR3nt: TGCGCCAGCAGCTTGGTGGCGGTTAGCACAGATACGCAGTATTTT
d_gene: TRBD1; j_gene: TRBJ2-7; abundance: NA; v_gene: TRBV23-1; CDR3aa: CASGPGTDPSYEQYF; CDR3nt: TGCGCCAGCGGCCCCGGGACAGACCCTTCCTACGAGCAGTACTTC
d_gene: TRBD1; j_gene: TRBJ1-3; abundance: NA; v_gene: TRBV18; CDR3aa: CASSQQGIGNTIYF; CDR3nt: TGTGCCAGCTCACAACAGGGGATTGGAAACACCATATATTTT
d_gene: TRBD2; j_gene: TRBJ2-1; abundance: once; v_gene: TRBV14; CDR3aa: CASSPGLAGDRKQFF; CDR3nt: TGTGCCAGCAGCCCGGGACTAGCGGGAGACCGGAAGCAGTTCTTC
d_gene: NA; j_gene: TRBJ2-3; abundance: NA; v_gene: TRBV3-1/TRBV3-2; CDR3aa: CASSQDRGDTQYF; CDR3nt: TGTGCCAGCAGCCAAGATCGAGGGGATACGCAGTATTTT
d_gene: TRBD1; j_gene: TRBJ1-1; abundance: NA; v_gene: TRBV6-5; CDR3aa: CASSLPGQGITEAFF; CDR3nt: TGTGCCAGCAGTTTACCGGGACAGGGGATTACTGAAGCTTTCTTT
d_gene: TRBD1; j_gene: TRBJ1-2; abundance: few; v_gene: TRBV19; CDR3aa: CASSPWDRVRGYTF; CDR3nt: TGTGCCAGTAGTCCCTGGGACAGGGTTAGGGGCTACACCTTC
d_gene: NA; j_gene: TRBJ2-7; abundance: NA; v_gene: TRBV18; CDR3aa: CASSPGVQDPEQYF; CDR3nt: TGTGCCAGCTCACCCGGGGTCCAGGACCCCGAGCAGTACTTC
d_gene: TRBD1; j_gene: TRBJ1-4; abundance: NA; v_gene: TRBV5-1; CDR3aa: CASSLSEGAAEKLFF; CDR3nt: TGCGCCAGCAGCCTGTCTGAGGGGGCGGCCGAAAAACTGTTTTTT
d_gene: NA; j_gene: TRBJ2-7; abundance: NA; v_gene: TRBV2; CDR3aa: CASSALSYEQYF; CDR3nt: TGTGCCAGCAGTGCCCTATCCTACGAGCAGTACTTC
d_gene: NA; j_gene: TRBJ2-7; abundance: NA; v_gene: TRBV13; CDR3aa: CASSPAYEQYF; CDR3nt: TGTGCCAGCAGCCCCGCCTACGAGCAGTACTTC
d_gene: TRBD2; j_gene: TRBJ2-1; abundance: NA; v_gene: TRBV5-1; CDR3aa: CASSLSVEAGDASYNEQFF; CDR3nt: TGCGCCAGCAGCCTCTCAGTTGAAGCGGGGGATGCGTCCTACAATGAGCAGTTCTTC
d_gene: NA; j_gene: TRBJ1-2; abundance: NA; v_gene: TRBV5-1; CDR3aa: CASSPGQVDRGYTF; CDR3nt: TGCGCCAGCAGCCCAGGCCAGGTTGACCGCGGCTACACCTTC
d_gene: TRBD2; j_gene: TRBJ2-7; abundance: NA; v_gene: TRBV9; CDR3aa: CASSVGGLAGTYEQYF; CDR3nt: TGTGCCAGCAGCGTAGGGGGACTAGCGGGTACCTACGAGCAGTACTTC